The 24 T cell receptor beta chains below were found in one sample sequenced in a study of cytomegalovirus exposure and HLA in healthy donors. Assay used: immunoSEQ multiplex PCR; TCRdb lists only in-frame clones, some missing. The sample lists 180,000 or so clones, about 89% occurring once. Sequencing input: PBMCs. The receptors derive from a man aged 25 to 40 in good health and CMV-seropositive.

In DNA, the CDR3 is TGTGCCAGCAGCTATGACAGGGTGCGTGAAAAACTGTTTTTT. Amino acid sequence: CASSYDRVREKLFF. The chain carries TRBV6-5 and TRBJ1-4; the match to TRBD1 covers 7 bases. The CDR3 has 14 amino acids. Trimming removed 6 bases from V and 7 bases from J; junction bases left unmatched: 8. Germline CDR1 is MNHEY and CDR2 is SVGAGI.

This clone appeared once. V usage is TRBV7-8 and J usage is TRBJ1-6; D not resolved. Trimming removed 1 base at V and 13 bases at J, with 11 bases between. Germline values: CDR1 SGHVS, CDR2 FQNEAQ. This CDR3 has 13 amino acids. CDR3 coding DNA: TGTGCCAGCAGCTTAGTGCGGGATTTTCCCCTCCACTTT. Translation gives CASSLVRDFPLHF.

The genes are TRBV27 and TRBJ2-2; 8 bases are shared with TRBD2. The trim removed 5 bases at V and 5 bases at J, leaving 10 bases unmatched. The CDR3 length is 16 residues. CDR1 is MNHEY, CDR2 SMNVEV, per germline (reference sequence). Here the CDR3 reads CASSVSGGVGTGELFF. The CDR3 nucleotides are TGTGCCAGCAGTGTCAGCGGGGGAGTGGGAACCGGGGAGCTGTTTTTT.

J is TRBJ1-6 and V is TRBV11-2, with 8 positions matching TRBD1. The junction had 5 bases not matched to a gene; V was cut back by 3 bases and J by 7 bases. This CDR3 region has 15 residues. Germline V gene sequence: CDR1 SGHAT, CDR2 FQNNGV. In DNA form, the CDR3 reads TGTGCCAGCAGCTTCAGGGGGCAACACAATTCACCCCTCCACTTT. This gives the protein CASSFRGQHNSPLHF.

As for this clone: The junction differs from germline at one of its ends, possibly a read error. Written as DNA, the CDR3 is TGTGCCAGCAGTTCCGGGACACCGGCCCCGGACTTC. Translation gives CASSSGTPAPDF. The V and J genes are TRBV28 and TRBJ2-7, with D tentatively TRBD1 (6 bases). CDR1 and CDR2 from the germline V gene are MDHEN and SYDVKM. This CDR3 has 12 amino acids.

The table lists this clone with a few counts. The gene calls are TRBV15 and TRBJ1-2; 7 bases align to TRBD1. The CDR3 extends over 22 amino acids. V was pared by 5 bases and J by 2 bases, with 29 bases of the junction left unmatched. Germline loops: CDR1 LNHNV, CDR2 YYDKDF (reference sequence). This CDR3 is CATSPRDRTGGWISRVNYGYTF. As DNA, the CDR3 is TGTGCCACCAGCCCAAGGGATAGGACAGGAGGTTGGATAAGTAGGGTCAACTATGGCTACACCTTC.

As DNA, the CDR3 is TGTGCCAGTAGTGAAGAGGGGCCCCAGCATTTT. This codes for CASSEEGPQHF. The chain employs TRBV19 and TRBJ1-5; D is undetermined. The CDR3 has 11 amino acids. Trimming left V 5 bases short and J 9 bases short, with 8 bases between. The germline gives CDR1 LNHDA, CDR2 SQIVND (reference sequence).

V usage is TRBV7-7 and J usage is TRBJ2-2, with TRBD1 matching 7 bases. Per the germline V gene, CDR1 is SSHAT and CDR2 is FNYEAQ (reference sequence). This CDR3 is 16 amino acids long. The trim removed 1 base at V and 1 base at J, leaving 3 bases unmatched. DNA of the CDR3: TGTGCCAGCAGCTTAGAGGGGGCTGTGAACACCGGGGAGCTGTTTTTT. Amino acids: CASSLEGAVNTGELFF.

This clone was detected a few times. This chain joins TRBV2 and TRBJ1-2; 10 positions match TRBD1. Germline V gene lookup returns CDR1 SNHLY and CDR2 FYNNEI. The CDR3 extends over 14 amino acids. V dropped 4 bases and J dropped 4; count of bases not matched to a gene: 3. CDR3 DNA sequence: TGTGCCAGCAGTGGGGACAGGGGATTCTATGGCTACACCTTC. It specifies CASSGDRGFYGYTF.

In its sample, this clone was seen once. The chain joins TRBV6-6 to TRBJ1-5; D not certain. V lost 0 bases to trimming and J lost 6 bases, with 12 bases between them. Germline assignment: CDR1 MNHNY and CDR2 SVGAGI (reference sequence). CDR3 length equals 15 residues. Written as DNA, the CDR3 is TGTGCCAGCAGTTACTCTCCGCCGACGGGTCAGCCCCAGCATTTT. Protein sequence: CASSYSPPTGQPQHF.

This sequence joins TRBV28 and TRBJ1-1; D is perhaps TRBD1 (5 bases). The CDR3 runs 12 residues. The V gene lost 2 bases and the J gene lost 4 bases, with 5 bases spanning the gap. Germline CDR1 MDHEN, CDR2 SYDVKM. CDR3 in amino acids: CASSLQGTEAFF. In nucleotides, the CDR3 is TGTGCCAGCAGTTTACAGGGCACTGAAGCTTTCTTT. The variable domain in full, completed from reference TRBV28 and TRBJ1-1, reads DVKVTQSSRYLVKRTGEKVFLECVQDMDHENMFWYRQDPGLGLRLIYFSYDVKMKEKGDIPEGYSVSREKKERFSLILESASTNQTSMYLCASSLQGTEAFFGQGTRLTVV.

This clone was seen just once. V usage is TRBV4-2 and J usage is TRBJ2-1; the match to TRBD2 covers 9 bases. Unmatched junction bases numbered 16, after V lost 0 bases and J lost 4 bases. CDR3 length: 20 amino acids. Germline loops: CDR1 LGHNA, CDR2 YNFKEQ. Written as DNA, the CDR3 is TGTGCCAGCAGCCAAGAAGAAGGGTTGGCTAGCGGGACAAATTACAATGAGCAGTTCTTC. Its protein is CASSQEEGLASGTNYNEQFF.

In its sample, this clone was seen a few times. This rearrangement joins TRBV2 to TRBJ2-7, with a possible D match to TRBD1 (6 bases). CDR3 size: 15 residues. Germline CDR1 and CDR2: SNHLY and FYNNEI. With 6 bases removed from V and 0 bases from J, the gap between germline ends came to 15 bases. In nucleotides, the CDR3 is TGTGCCAGCAGCAGAGGGGGTTATAGCTCCTACGAGCAGTACTTC. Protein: CASSRGGYSSYEQYF.

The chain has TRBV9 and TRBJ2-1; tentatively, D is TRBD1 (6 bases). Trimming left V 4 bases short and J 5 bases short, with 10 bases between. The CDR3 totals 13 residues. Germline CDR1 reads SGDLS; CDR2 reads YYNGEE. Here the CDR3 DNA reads TGTGCCAGCAGCACGGGGACAAACAATGAGCAGTTCTTC. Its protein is CASSTGTNNEQFF.

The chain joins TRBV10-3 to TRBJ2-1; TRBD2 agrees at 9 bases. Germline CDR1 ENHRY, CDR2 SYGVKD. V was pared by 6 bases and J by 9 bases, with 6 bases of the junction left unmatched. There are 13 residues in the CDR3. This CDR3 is CAISEGTSLEQFF. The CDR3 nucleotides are TGTGCCATCAGCGAAGGGACTAGCCTTGAGCAGTTCTTC.

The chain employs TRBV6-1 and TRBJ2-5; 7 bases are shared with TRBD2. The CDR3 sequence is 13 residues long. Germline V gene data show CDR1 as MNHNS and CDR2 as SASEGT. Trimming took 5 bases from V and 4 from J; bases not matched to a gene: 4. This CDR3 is CASSWGGRETQYF. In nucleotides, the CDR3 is TGTGCCAGCAGTTGGGGGGGGAGAGAGACCCAGTACTTC.

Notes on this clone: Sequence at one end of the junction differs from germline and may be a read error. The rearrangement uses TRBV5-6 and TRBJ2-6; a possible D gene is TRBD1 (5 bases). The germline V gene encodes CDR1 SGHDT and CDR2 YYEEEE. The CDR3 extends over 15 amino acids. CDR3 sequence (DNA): TGTGCCAGCACCTTGAAGGGGTCTGGGGCCAACGTCCTGACTTTC. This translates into CASTLKGSGANVLTF.

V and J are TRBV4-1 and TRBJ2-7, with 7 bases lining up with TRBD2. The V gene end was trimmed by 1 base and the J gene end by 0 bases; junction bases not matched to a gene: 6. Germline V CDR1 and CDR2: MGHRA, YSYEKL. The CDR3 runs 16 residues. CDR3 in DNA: TGCGCCAGCAGCCAAGCTTCAGCGGGGATCTCCTACGAGCAGTACTTC. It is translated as CASSQASAGISYEQYF.

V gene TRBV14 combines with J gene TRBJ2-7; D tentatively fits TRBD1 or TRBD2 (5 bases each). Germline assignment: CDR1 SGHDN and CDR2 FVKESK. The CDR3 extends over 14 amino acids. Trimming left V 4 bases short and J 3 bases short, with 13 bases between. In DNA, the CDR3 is TGTGCCAGCAGCCCCTTGGGGGTACACTACGAGCAGTACTTC. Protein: CASSPLGVHYEQYF.

CDR3 nucleotide sequence: TGTGCCAGCAGCGTAGAGGGCGGGTTCACCTACAATGAGCAGTTCTTC. This translates into CASSVEGGFTYNEQFF. The V gene is TRBV9, the J gene TRBJ2-1, with D perhaps matching TRBD2 (5 bases). Germline assignment: CDR1 SGDLS and CDR2 YYNGEE. Between the trimmed V and J ends, which lost 0 bases and 2 bases, there was a span of 12 bases. This CDR3 comprises 16 residues.

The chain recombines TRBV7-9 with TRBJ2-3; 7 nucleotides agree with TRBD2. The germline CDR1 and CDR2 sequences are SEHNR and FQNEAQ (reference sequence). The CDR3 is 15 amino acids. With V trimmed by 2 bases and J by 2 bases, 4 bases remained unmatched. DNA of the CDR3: TGTGCCAGCAGCTTACCGCTAGCGGACACAGATACGCAGTATTTT. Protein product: CASSLPLADTDTQYF.

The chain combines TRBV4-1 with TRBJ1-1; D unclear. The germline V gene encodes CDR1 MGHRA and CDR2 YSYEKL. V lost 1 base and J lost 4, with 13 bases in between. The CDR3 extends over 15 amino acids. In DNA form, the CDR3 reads TGCGCCAGCAGCCAAGTAGGAGGTGTGGGCACTGAAGCTTTCTTT. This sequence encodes CASSQVGGVGTEAFF.

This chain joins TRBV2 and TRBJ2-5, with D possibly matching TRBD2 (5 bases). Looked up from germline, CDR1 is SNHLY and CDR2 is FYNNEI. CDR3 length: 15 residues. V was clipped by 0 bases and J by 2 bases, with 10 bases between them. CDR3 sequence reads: CASSEAGEGQETQYF. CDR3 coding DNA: TGTGCCAGCAGTGAAGCGGGAGAGGGTCAAGAGACCCAGTACTTC.

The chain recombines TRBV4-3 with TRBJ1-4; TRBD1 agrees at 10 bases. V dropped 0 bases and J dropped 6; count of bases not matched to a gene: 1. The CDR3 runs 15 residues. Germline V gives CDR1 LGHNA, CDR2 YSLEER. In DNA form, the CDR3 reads TGCGCCAGCAGCCAAGAGGGGACAGGGGATGAAAAACTGTTTTTT. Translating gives CASSQEGTGDEKLFF.